This T cell receptor beta chain was sequenced during a study of human T cells and chemical hapten exposure. This sample's time point: pre-sensitization, week 0. Sample treatment: therapeutic diphenylcyclopropenone sensitization with weekly scalp DPC. Trimming stripped 4 bases from V and 5 bases from J, with 11 bases between. CDR3 length equals 13 residues. The germline V gene encodes CDR1 MNHNS and CDR2 SASEGT. This clonotype occurred many times. TCRdb re-derived calls from the RACE reads in MiXCR, one entry per CDR3 protein. The sample contains about 380,000 distinct CDR3 sequences, roughly 5% of which appear only once.

The source was whole blood, collected in connection with sensitization to the hapten diphenylcyclopropenone (DPC). The chain carries TRBV6-1 and TRBJ2-5; D is undetermined. The TCR originated in a woman aged 45-59 years with alopecia areata. Some clones in this sample may be carry-over from other donors' samples. The CDR3 loop reads CASSVGRQETQYF. CDR3 coding DNA: TGTGCCAGCAGTGTCGGTAGGCAGGAGACCCAGTACTTC.